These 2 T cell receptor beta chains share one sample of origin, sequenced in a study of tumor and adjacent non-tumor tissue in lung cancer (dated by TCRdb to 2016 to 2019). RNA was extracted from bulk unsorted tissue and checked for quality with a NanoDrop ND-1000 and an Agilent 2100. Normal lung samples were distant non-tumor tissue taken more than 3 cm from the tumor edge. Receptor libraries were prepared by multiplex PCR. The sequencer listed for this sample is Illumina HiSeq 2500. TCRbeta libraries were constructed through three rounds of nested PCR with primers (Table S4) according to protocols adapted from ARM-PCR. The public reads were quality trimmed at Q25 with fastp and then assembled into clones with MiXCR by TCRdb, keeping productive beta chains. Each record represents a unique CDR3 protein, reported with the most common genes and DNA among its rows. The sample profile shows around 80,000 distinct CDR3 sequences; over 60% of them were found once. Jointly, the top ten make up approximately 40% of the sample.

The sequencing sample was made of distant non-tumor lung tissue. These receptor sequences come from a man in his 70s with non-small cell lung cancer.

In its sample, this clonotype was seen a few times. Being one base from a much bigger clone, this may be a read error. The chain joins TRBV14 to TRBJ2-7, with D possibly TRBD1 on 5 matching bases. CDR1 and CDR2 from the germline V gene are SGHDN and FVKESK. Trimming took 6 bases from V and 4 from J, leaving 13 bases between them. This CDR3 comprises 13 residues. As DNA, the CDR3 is TGTGCCAGCAGTCGCAGGGAAAAGTACGAGCAGTACTTC. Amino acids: CASSRREKYEQYF.

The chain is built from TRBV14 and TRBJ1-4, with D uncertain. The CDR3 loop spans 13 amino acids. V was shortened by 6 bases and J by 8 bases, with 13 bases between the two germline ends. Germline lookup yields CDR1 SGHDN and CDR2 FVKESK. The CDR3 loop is CASRTTRCEKLFF. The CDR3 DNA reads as TGTGCCAGCAGAACAACACGATGCGAAAAACTGTTTTTT.